A single T cell receptor (beta chain) is shown here with its context. This entry belongs to a study of blood T cells in healthy people across ages. Each donor supplied roughly 10 milliliters of peripheral blood. A J-beta primer mix and a sample-barcoded 5' primer were used in a second PCR of roughly 7 to 12 cycles. TCRdb analysed the 5' RACE reads with MiXCR anew, one entry per CDR3 protein. Among over a million distinct CDR3 sequences listed, under 30% were seen once. The CDR3 is made up of 12 amino acids. V was shortened by 5 bases and J by 6 bases, with 8 bases between the two germline ends. Germline V gene sequence: CDR1 SGHVS, CDR2 FNYEAQ. The sample was also linked to a second study, of T cells of mothers and their children. From that report: No persistent microchimeric T cell clones were detected.

The sample comprised blood. The clonotype comes from a girl aged 2-10 years in good health. The chain links TRBV7-6 to TRBJ1-3; D ambiguous. The chain's CDR3 is CASSVNKNTIYF. The CDR3 DNA reads TGTGCCAGCAGCGTAAACAAAAACACCATATATTTT.